This TCR beta chain appears in the sequencing data of a study of Graves' ophthalmopathy and Graves' hyperthyroidism. Overall study results and limits: Prediction of ophthalmopathy progression reached over 65% sensitivity and around 75% specificity.

This clonotype was recorded only once. Its specificity is unknown. Being one base from a much bigger clone, this may be a read error. The CDR3 is 12 residues long. Looked up from germline, CDR1 is SGHTA and CDR2 is FQGNSA. The authors amplified TCR beta CDR3 regions from RNA transcripts. In the first round, RT-PCR was carried out with HTBI primers, and a multiplex PCR formed the second round. TCRdb fed the multiplex PCR reads into MiXCR, producing one record per CDR3 protein. This sample has approximately 700,000 distinct CDR3 sequences; about two fifths occur once, and the top ten carry over 2.5%. V and J are TRBV7-2 and TRBJ1-2, with D tentatively TRBD1 (6 bases). This TCR was sampled from an adult man with Graves' ophthalmopathy. Input material: peripheral blood. The CDR3 loop is CACSSRQAVFTF. DNA for the CDR3: TGTGCCTGCAGCTCTCGACAGGCCGTTTTCACCTTC.